The clone carrying this TCR beta chain was counted at least ten times. Antigen: not known. CDR3 length equals 17 residues. Germline assignment: CDR1 MGHRA and CDR2 YSYEKL. Trimming cost V 4 bases and J 7 bases; bases outside gene matches: 8. The data are from a study of response to subunit inactivated influenza vaccine. Overall study findings and caveats: Each seasonal influenza vaccination, the authors suggested, recruits few new T cells.

TCRdb re-derived calls from the RT-PCR reads in MiXCR, one entry per CDR3 protein. The table records about 800,000 distinct CDR3 sequences, about 20% of them present only once. This chain connects TRBV4-1 to TRBJ2-1, with 15 bases aligning to TRBD2. The source material was PBMCs from blood, sampled roughly 5 days after vaccination. This TCR was recovered from a man over 45 who received an inactivated influenza vaccine. In nucleotides, the CDR3 is TGCGCCAGCAGCCCGGAGGGGACTAGCGGGGGGATTAATGAGCAGTTCTTC. This encodes CASSPEGTSGGINEQFF.